The following is a TCR beta chain sequence with its context. What it recognizes is unknown. From genomic DNA, TCR beta CDR3 was amplified by two-round multiplex PCR. Round one of PCR was performed, and it used primers specific to each TRBV and TRBJ gene. Using its own MiXCR run on the multiplex PCR reads, TCRdb lists one record per CDR3 protein. The data hold roughly 30,000 distinct CDR3 sequences, with around 40% observed a single time. This specimen comes from a study of prognosis after radiotherapy for stage I lung cancer. The study's findings and limits: Post-therapy Shannon entropy was lower in patients developing distant metastases following stereotactic body radiation therapy.

The receptor was derived from a donor aged 50 or older with non-small cell lung cancer. Here the sequenced sample was PBMCs, taken before or after stereotactic body radiation therapy (not recorded which).

The CDR3 DNA follows: TGTGCCAGCAGCTTAGATCCTACGGACTACAATGAGCAGTTCTTC. Translated: CASSLDPTDYNEQFF. The chain is built from TRBV7-2 and TRBJ2-1; the D is unclear. Germline V gene sequence: CDR1 SGHTA, CDR2 FQGNSA. V was shortened by 1 base and J by 3 bases, with 10 bases between the two germline ends. CDR3 size: 15 residues.